A selection of T cell receptor beta chains follows, all from one sample in a study of blood T cell repertoires in COVID-19. The protocol was immunoSEQ multiplex PCR, while the TCRdb copy is restricted to in-frame clones and leaves out a portion. Of about 170,000 clones in the sample, about 88% were seen once. Sequencing input: peripheral blood. The receptors stem from a man aged 45-65 years who had recovered from COVID-19. CDR3s include the opening cysteine and the closing phenylalanine or tryptophan. D genes are given only for firm matches. Only some rows state a clone size, as once, few, many or a class for expanded clones.

d_gene	abundance	v_gene	j_gene	CDR3aa	CDR3nt
NA	NA	TRBV12-3/TRBV12-4	TRBJ2-1	CASSLLGPNEQFF	TGTGCCAGCAGTTTACTGGGCCCGAATGAGCAGTTCTTC
NA	NA	TRBV4-3	TRBJ2-5	CASSSQGAETQYF	TGCGCCAGCAGCTCCCAGGGTGCCGAGACCCAGTACTTC
TRBD1	NA	TRBV6-7	TRBJ2-7	CASSPPILRQGTLYEQYF	TGTGCCAGCAGTCCACCAATACTCCGACAGGGGACCCTCTACGAGCAGTACTTC
NA	NA	TRBV5-1	TRBJ2-2	CASSLDRFTGELFF	TGCGCCAGCAGCTTGGACAGGTTCACCGGGGAGCTGTTTTTT
TRBD1	NA	TRBV6-5	TRBJ1-1	CASTIRDRASEAFF	TGTGCCAGCACCATTCGAGACAGGGCTTCCGAAGCTTTCTTT
TRBD1	NA	TRBV6-1	TRBJ1-1	CASSDIRGRLGTEAFF	TGTGCCAGCAGTGATATTAGGGGGCGATTAGGCACTGAAGCTTTCTTT
TRBD2	NA	TRBV18	TRBJ2-3	CASSDRASGTSTDTQYF	TGTGCCAGCTCAGACCGAGCCAGCGGGACTAGCACAGATACGCAGTATTTT
TRBD1	NA	TRBV19	TRBJ1-2	CASSRGQEMHGYTF	TGTGCCAGTTCCCGAGGACAGGAAATGCATGGCTACACCTTC
NA	NA	TRBV20-1	TRBJ1-3	CSASRGSGNTIYF	TGCAGTGCCAGTAGGGGTTCTGGAAACACCATATATTTT
NA	NA	TRBV27	TRBJ2-2	CASSPKWGVGTGELFF	TGTGCCAGCAGTCCGAAGTGGGGGGTTGGCACCGGGGAGCTGTTTTTT
NA	NA	TRBV6-5	TRBJ2-2	CASSYDGGGELFF	TGTGCCAGCAGTTACGACGGGGGCGGGGAGCTGTTTTTT
TRBD1	NA	TRBV19	TRBJ1-2	CASSIGGGKDYGYTF	TGTGCCAGTAGTATAGGAGGGGGCAAGGACTATGGCTACACCTTC
NA	NA	TRBV7-6	TRBJ2-2	CASSLEQGFTGELFF	TGTGCCAGCAGCTTAGAACAGGGATTCACCGGGGAGCTGTTTTTT
NA	NA	TRBV6-2/TRBV6-3	TRBJ2-6	CASSTPRRGSGANVLTF	TGTGCCAGCAGTACCCCGAGGAGGGGCTCTGGGGCCAACGTCCTGACTTTC
NA	few	TRBV3-1/TRBV3-2	TRBJ1-3	CASRIEGSGNTIYF	TGTGCCAGCAGAATAGAGGGATCTGGAAACACCATATATTTT
NA	NA	TRBV28	TRBJ1-4	CASSFRAGAGEKLFF	TGTGCCAGCAGTTTCAGGGCAGGGGCGGGTGAAAAACTGTTTTTT
TRBD2	NA	TRBV4-3	TRBJ2-7	CASSHGLAGNSYEQYF	TGCGCCAGCAGCCACGGACTAGCGGGGAACTCCTACGAGCAGTACTTC
NA	NA	TRBV7-8	TRBJ1-4	CASSLDGRDNEKLFF	TGTGCCAGCAGCTTAGATGGCAGGGATAATGAAAAACTGTTTTTT
NA	NA	TRBV19	TRBJ1-1	CASNGPGDGNTEAFF	TGTGCCAGTAACGGGCCAGGGGATGGGAACACTGAAGCTTTCTTT
TRBD2	NA	TRBV7-3	TRBJ2-1	CASSLSGRGNEQFF	TGTGCCAGCAGCCTTAGCGGGAGGGGTAATGAGCAGTTCTTC
TRBD1	NA	TRBV6-5	TRBJ2-7	CAMGGTGGYEQYF	TGTGCCATGGGAGGGACAGGGGGCTACGAGCAGTACTTC
NA	NA	TRBV12-5	TRBJ1-3	CASGLHGGGNTIYF	TGTGCTAGTGGTTTGCACGGAGGCGGAAACACCATATATTTT
TRBD1	NA	TRBV27	TRBJ2-7	CASSLAGQGATPFSEQYF	TGTGCCAGCAGCCTCGCGGGACAGGGGGCGACCCCTTTTTCCGAGCAGTACTTC